The sample holds many counts of the clone carrying this TCR beta chain. Antigen: not known. A second PCR of about 6 to 11 cycles used a sample-barcoded 5' primer and a J-beta primer mix. MiXCR, applied by TCRdb to the 5' RACE reads, yields one record per CDR3 protein. The sample consists of hundreds of thousands of distinct CDR3 sequences, roughly 30% of them appearing once. Germline CDR1 and CDR2: SNHLY and FYNNEI. J lost 6 bases, V lost 8 bases, and 7 bases had no gene match. This CDR3 region has 13 residues. These data belong to a study of blood T cells in healthy people across ages. Overall study context: There was about one barcoded beta molecule captured by template switching per two T cells.

Study conclusions and caveats: Naive and antigen-experienced cells could not be conclusively compared, given unsorted PBMCs.

Source material: blood. The receptor's source is a woman older than 75 in good health. V and J are TRBV2 and TRBJ2-1; the match to TRBD1 covers 7 bases. The CDR3 bases are TGTGCCAGCGAGAAAGGGGGCTCCAATGAGCAGTTCTTC. It codes for CASEKGGSNEQFF.